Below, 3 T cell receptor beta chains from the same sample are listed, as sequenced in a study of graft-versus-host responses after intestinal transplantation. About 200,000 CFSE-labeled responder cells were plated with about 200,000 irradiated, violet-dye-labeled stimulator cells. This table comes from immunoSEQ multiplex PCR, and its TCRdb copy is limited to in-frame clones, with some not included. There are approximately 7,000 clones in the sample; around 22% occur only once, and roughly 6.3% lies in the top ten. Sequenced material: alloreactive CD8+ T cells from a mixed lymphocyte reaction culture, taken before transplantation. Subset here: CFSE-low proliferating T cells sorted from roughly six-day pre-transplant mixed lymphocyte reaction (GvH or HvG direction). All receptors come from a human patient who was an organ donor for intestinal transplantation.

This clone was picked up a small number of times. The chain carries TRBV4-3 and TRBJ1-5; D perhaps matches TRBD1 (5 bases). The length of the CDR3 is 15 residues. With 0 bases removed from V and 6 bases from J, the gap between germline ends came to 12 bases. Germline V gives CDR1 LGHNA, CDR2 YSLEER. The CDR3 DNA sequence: TGCGCCAGCAGCCAAGATTCAACAGGATTTCAGCCCCAGCATTTT. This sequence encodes CASSQDSTGFQPQHF.

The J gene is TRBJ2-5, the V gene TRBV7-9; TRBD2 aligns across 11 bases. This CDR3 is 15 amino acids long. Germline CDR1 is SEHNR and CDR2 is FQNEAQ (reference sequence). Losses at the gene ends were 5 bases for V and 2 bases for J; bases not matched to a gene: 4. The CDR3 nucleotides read TGTGCCAGCAGCAAGACTAGCGGGGTTCAAGAGACCCAGTACTTC. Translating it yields CASSKTSGVQETQYF. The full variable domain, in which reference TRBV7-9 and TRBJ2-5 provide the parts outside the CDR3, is DTGVSQNPRHKITKRGQNVTFRCDPISEHNRLYWYRQTLGQGPEFLTYFQNEAQLEKSRLLSDRFSAERPKGSFSTLEIQRTEQGDSAMYLCASSKTSGVQETQYFGPGTRLLVL.

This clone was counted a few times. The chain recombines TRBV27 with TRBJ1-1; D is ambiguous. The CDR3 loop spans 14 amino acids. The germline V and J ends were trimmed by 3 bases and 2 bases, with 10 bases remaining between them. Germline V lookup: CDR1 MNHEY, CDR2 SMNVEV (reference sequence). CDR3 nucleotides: TGTGCCAGCAGTTTGGCAGCCATTAACACTGAAGCTTTCTTT. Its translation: CASSLAAINTEAFF.